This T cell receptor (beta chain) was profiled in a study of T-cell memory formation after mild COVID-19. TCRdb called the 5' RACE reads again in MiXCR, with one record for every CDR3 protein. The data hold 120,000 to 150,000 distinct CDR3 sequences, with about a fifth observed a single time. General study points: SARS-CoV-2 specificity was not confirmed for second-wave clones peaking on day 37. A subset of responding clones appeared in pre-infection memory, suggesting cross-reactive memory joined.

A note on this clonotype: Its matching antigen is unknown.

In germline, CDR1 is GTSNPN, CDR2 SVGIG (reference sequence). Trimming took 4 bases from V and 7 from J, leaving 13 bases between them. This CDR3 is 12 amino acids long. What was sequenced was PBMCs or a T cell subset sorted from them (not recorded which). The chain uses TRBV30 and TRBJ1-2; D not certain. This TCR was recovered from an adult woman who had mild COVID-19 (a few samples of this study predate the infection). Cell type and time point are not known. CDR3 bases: TGTGCCTGGATCCAATACCCGGCTGGCTACACCTTC. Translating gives CAWIQYPAGYTF.